Reported below is one T cell receptor beta chain. Antigen specificity is unknown. The study gave focal radiation plus ipilimumab CTLA-4 blockade to patients with chemo-refractory metastatic non-small-cell lung cancer. The data belong to a study of radiotherapy plus CTLA-4 blockade in lung cancer. The wider study: There were objective responses in over 15% of patients, and over 25% had disease control. General study findings and limits: The best predictor of response was reported to be early blood T cell clone dynamics, with interferon-beta. Tumor-derived TCR clones expanded in blood after radiotherapy plus ipilimumab.

Germline CDR1 is MNHEY and CDR2 is SMNVEV (reference sequence). The CDR3 loop spans 12 amino acids. Trimming removed 8 bases at V and 6 bases at J, with 11 bases between. TCRdb's table, derived via immunoSEQ multiplex PCR, lists solely in-frame clones and lacks some. The sample lists about 51,000 clones; roughly 80% were seen once. The receptor was derived from a human donor with non-small cell lung cancer who had a complete response to radiotherapy plus ipilimumab. The rearrangement joins TRBV27 to TRBJ2-1; D is possibly TRBD2 (5 bases). Material: peripheral blood, obtained from a patient treated with radiotherapy plus ipilimumab. CDR3 sequence: CASRDYINEQFF. The CDR3 DNA reads TGTGCCAGCCGTGACTATATCAATGAGCAGTTCTTC.